Presented here are 14 T cell receptor beta chains from one specimen sequenced in a study of blood T cell repertoires in COVID-19. Only in-frame clones appear in the TCRdb table, and some are missing; sequencing was by immunoSEQ multiplex PCR. The table records a few hundred thousand clones, nearly 90% of them present only once. The source material was PBMCs or T cells enriched from blood (not recorded which). The receptor source for this set is a woman aged 25 to 45 who had recovered from COVID-19.

To note about this clone: The identical CDR3 is also encoded by other nucleotide sequences in the sample. The chain employs TRBV18 and TRBJ1-4; no reliable D call. Trimming shortened V by 3 bases and J by 0 bases, and 11 bases separated the two germline ends. Germline CDR1 reads KGHSH; CDR2 reads LQKENI. There are 16 residues in the CDR3. This CDR3 is CASSPLGGSTNEKLFF. CDR3 coding DNA: TGTGCCAGCTCACCGCTTGGCGGGTCAACTAATGAAAAACTGTTTTTT.

The chain carries TRBV7-2 and TRBJ1-5; TRBD1 is a possible D gene (6 bases). The CDR3 covers 13 residues. CDR1 is SGHTA, CDR2 FQGNSA, per germline. V gave up 5 bases and J gave up 6 bases, with 11 bases separating them. The CDR3: CASSPGVFQPQHF. The CDR3 coding sequence is TGTGCCAGCAGCCCAGGGGTGTTTCAGCCCCAGCATTTT.

V and J are TRBV19 and TRBJ1-4; 7 bases match TRBD1. V lost 2 bases, J lost 6 bases, and 0 bases stayed unmatched. The germline gives CDR1 LNHDA, CDR2 SQIVND (reference sequence). This CDR3 has 13 amino acids. In nucleotides, the CDR3 is TGTGCCAGTAGTATACAGGGGGATGAAAAACTGTTTTTT. Protein: CASSIQGDEKLFF.

Many counts were recorded for this clone. The chain couples TRBV20-1 to TRBJ1-2, with D unclear. Germline-derived CDR1 and CDR2 are DFQATT and SNEGSKA (reference sequence). Trimming took 6 bases from V and 2 from J, leaving 19 bases between them. This CDR3 spans 15 amino acids. CDR3 sequence: CSASTAGSANYGYTF. CDR3 bases: TGCAGTGCAAGTACCGCGGGGAGTGCCAACTATGGCTACACCTTC.

The J gene is TRBJ1-2, the V gene TRBV5-1; 9 positions agree with TRBD1. V was clipped by 4 bases and J by 5 bases; unmatched bases: 12. The CDR3 length is 16 residues. The germline gives CDR1 SGHRS, CDR2 YFSETQ. The CDR3 nucleotides are TGCGCCAGCAGCCAGACCCTGACAGGGGGAGGGTATGGCTACACCTTC. Protein: CASSQTLTGGGYGYTF.

The gene calls are TRBV11-2 and TRBJ1-1; no firm D call. From germline, CDR1 is SGHAT and CDR2 FQNNGV. Trimming pared 5 bases from V and 0 bases from J, leaving 16 bases between. The CDR3 totals 16 residues. CDR3 sequence: CASSLGTGKMNTEAFF. The CDR3 DNA is TGTGCCAGCAGCCTTGGAACGGGAAAGATGAACACTGAAGCTTTCTTT.

A note on this clone: Other DNA sequences in the sample encode the same CDR3. The genes are TRBV25-1 and TRBJ2-5; no clear D. The CDR3 loop spans 11 amino acids. Germline assignment: CDR1 MGHDK and CDR2 SYGVNS. Trimming shortened V by 4 bases and J by 2 bases, and 2 bases separated the two germline ends. The CDR3 DNA reads as TGTGCCAGCAGTGTACAAGAGACCCAGTACTTC. Translation gives CASSVQETQYF. Filled out from reference TRBV25-1 and TRBJ2-5, the complete variable domain reads EADIYQTPRYLVIGTGKKITLECSQTMGHDKMYWYQQDPGMELHLIHYSYGVNSTEKGDLSSESTVSRIRTEHFPLTLESARPSHTSQYLCASSVQETQYFGPGTRLLVL.

The chain links TRBV7-2 to TRBJ2-2; TRBD1 matches at 10 bases. V gave up 5 bases and J gave up 6 bases; unmatched junction bases: 12. The CDR3 contains 17 residues. CDR1 and CDR2 from the germline V gene are SGHTA and FQGNSA. CDR3 loop: CASSATTAGTGAGELFF. For the CDR3, the DNA is TGTGCCAGCAGCGCCACGACGGCCGGGACAGGGGCCGGGGAGCTGTTTTTT. The full variable domain, rest sourced from reference TRBV7-2 and TRBJ2-2, is GAGVSQSPSNKVTEKGKDVELRCDPISGHTALYWYRQSLGQGLEFLIYFQGNSAPDKSGLPSDRFSAERTGGSVSTLTIQRTQQEDSAVYLCASSATTAGTGAGELFFGEGSRLTVL.

This chain connects TRBV6-5 to TRBJ1-1, with D possibly TRBD1 on 5 matching bases. The germline V gene has CDR1 MNHEY and CDR2 SVGAGI. This CDR3 has 15 amino acids. The V end was cut by 4 bases, the J end by 1 base, with 13 bases between. CDR3 sequence reads: CASSSLGGRNTEAFF. Written as DNA, the CDR3 is TGTGCCAGCAGTTCCCTCGGGGGTAGGAACACTGAAGCTTTCTTT.

The CDR3: CASSQAMRGYEQYF. The CDR3 nucleotides read TGCGCCAGCAGCCAAGCGATGCGGGGCTACGAGCAGTACTTC. This rearrangement joins TRBV4-1 to TRBJ2-7; TRBD2 is a possible D gene (6 bases). CDR1 and CDR2 (germline): MGHRA, YSYEKL. The CDR3 loop spans 14 amino acids. Trimming took 1 base from V and 3 from J, leaving 10 bases between them.

The table lists this clone with a count of one. The gene calls are TRBV18 and TRBJ1-4; no definite D call. CDR1 KGHSH and CDR2 LQKENI come from the germline V gene. Trimming took 6 bases from V and 5 from J, leaving 13 bases between them. This CDR3 has 14 amino acids. CDR3 sequence: CASSAGRGNEKLFF. For the CDR3, the DNA is TGTGCCAGCTCCGCGGGCCGCGGGAATGAAAAACTGTTTTTT.

The rearrangement uses TRBV18 and TRBJ1-2, with D possibly matching TRBD1 (6 bases). The germline CDR1 and CDR2 sequences are KGHSH and LQKENI. With 3 bases removed from V and 4 bases from J, the gap between germline ends came to 24 bases. The CDR3 contains 18 residues. CDR3 amino acids: CASSPGPPQGQLVYGYTF. The CDR3 DNA reads as TGTGCCAGCTCACCCGGGCCCCCGCAGGGGCAGTTGGTCTATGGCTACACCTTC.

This clone was counted a single time. Other nucleotide sequences from this sample produce the same CDR3. The chain links TRBV15 to TRBJ1-1, with D unclear. The V gene lost 2 bases and the J gene lost 0 bases, with 4 bases spanning the gap. CDR3 size: 13 residues. Germline V gene data show CDR1 as LNHNV and CDR2 as YYDKDF (reference sequence). CDR3 DNA sequence: TGTGCCACCAGCAGATTAATGAACACTGAAGCTTTCTTT. It encodes CATSRLMNTEAFF.

V gene TRBV7-9 combines with J gene TRBJ1-1; 8 positions match TRBD1. Trimming took 2 bases from V and 6 from J; bases not matched to a gene: 5. Germline V gives CDR1 SEHNR, CDR2 FQNEAQ (reference sequence). The CDR3 consists of 14 residues. CDR3 DNA sequence: TGTGCCAGCAGCTTAATCGGACAGGGCTCTGAAGCTTTCTTT. Translation: CASSLIGQGSEAFF.